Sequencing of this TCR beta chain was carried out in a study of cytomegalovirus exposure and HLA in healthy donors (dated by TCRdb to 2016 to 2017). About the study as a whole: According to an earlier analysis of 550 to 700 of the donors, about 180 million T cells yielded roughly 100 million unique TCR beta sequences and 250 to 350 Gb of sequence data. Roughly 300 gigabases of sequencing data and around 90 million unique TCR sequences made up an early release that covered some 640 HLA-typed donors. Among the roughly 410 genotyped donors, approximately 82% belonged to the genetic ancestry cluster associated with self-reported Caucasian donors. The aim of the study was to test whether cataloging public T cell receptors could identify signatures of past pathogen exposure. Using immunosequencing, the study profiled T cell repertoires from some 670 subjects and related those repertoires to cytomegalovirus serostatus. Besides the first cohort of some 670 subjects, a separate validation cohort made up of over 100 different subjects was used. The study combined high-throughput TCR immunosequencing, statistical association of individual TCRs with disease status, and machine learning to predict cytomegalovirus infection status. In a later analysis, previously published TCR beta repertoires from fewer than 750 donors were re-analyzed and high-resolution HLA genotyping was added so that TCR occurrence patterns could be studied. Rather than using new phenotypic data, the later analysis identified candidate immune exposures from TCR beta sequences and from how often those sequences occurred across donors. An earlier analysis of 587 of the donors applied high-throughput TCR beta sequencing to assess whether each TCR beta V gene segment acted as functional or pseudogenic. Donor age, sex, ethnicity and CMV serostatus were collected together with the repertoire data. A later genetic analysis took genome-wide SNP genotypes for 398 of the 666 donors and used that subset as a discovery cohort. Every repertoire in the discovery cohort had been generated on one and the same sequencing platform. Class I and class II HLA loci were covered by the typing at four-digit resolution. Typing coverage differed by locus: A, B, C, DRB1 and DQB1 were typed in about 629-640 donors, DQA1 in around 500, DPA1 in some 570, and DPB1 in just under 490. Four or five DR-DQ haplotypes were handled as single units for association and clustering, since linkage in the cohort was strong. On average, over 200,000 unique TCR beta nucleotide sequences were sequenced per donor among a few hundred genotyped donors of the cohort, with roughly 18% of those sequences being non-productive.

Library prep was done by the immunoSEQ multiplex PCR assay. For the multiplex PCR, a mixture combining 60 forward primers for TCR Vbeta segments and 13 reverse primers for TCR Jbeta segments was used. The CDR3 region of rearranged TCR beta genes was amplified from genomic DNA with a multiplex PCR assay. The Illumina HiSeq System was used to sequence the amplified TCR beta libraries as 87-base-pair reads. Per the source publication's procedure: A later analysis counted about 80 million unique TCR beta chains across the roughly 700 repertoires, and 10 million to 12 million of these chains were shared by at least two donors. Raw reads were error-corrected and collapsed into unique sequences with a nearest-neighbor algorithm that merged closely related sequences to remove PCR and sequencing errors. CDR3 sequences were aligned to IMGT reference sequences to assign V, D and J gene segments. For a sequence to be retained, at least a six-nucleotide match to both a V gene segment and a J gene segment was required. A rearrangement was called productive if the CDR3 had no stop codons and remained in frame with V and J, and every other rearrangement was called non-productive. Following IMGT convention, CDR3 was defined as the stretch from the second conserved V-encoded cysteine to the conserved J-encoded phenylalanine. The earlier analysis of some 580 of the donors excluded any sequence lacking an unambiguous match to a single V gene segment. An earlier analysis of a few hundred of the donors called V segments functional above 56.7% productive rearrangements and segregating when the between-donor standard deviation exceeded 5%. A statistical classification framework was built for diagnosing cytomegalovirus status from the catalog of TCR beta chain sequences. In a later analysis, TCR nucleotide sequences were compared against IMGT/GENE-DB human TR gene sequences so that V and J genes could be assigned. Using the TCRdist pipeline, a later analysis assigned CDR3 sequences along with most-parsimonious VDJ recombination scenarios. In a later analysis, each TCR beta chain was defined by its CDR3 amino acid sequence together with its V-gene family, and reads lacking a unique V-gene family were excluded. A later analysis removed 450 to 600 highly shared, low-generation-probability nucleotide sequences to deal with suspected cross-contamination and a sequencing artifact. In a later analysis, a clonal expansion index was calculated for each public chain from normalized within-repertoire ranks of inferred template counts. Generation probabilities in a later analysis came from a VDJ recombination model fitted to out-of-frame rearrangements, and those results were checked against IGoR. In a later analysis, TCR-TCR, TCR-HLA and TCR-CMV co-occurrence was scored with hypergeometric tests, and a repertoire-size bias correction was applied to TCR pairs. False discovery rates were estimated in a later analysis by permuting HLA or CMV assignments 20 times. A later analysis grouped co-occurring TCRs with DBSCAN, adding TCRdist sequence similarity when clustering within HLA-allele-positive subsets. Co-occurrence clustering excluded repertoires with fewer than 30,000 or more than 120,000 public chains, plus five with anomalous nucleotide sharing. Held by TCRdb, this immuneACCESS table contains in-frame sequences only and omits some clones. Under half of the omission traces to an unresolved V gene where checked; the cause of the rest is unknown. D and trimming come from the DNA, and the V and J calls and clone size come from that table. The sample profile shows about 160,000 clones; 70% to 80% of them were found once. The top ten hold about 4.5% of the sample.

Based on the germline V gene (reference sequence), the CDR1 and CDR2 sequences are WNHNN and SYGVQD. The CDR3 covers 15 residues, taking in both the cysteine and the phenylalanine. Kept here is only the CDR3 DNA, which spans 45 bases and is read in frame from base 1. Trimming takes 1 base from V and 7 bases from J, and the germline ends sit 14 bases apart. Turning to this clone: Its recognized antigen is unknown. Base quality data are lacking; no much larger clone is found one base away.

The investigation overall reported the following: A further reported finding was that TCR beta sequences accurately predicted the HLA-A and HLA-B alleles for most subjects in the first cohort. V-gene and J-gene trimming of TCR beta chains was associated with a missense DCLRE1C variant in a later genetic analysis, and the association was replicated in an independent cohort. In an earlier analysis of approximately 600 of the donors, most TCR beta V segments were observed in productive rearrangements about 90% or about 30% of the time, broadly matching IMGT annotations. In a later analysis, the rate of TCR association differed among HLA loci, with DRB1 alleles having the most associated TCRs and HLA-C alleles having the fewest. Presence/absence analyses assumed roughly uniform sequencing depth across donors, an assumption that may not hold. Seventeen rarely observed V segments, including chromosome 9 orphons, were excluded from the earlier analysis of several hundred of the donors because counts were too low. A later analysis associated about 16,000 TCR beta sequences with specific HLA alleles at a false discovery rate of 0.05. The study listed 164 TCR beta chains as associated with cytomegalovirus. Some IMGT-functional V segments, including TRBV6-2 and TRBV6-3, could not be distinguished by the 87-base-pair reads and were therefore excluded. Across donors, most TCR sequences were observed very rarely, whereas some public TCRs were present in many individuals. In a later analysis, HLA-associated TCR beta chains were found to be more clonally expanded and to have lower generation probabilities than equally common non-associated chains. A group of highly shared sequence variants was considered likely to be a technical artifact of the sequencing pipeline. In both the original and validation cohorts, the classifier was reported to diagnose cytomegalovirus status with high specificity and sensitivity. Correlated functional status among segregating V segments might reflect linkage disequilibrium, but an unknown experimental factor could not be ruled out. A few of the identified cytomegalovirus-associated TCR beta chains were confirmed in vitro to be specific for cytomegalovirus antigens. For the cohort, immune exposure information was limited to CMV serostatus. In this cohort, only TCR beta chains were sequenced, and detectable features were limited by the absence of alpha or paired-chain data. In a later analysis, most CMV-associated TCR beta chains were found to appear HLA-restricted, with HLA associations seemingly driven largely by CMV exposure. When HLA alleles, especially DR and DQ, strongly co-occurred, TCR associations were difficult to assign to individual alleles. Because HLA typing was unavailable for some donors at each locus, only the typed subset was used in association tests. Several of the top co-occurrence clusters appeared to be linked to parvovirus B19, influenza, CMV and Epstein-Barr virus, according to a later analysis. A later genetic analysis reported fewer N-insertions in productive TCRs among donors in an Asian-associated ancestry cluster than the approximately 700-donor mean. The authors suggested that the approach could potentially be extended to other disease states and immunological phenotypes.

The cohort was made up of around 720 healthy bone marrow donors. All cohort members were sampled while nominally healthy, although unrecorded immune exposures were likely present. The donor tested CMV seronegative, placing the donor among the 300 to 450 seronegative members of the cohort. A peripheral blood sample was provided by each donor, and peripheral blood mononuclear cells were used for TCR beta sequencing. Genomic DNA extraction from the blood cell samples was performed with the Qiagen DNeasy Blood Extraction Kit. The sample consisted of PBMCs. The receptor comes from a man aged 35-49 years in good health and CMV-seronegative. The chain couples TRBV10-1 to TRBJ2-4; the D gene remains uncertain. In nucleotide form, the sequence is TGCGCCAGCAGTGAGTTCTTAAGTCTAGAGAACATTCAGTACTTC. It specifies CASSEFLSLENIQYF.